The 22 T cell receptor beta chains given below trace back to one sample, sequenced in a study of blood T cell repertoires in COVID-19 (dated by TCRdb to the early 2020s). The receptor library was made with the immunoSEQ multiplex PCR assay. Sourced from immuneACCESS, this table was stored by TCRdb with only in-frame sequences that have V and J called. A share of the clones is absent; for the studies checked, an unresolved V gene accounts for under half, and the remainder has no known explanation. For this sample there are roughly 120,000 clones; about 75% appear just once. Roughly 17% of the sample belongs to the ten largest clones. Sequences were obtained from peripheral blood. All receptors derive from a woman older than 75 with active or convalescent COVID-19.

The CDR3 loop reads CAIRGAPREQYF. In nucleotides, the CDR3 is TGTGCCATCCGGGGGGCGCCTCGGGAGCAGTACTTC. The chain joins TRBV15 to TRBJ2-7, with a possible D match to TRBD2 (7 bases). The germline V gene has CDR1 LNHNV and CDR2 YYDKDF (reference sequence). The V end lost 10 bases, the J end lost 7 bases, and 17 bases lay between the germline ends. The CDR3 consists of 12 residues.

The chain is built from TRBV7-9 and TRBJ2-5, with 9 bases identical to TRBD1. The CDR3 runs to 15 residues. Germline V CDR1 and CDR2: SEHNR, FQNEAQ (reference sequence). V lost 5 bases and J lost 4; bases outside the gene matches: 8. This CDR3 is CASSPGTGRLETQYF. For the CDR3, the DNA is TGTGCCAGCAGCCCGGGGACAGGGAGGCTAGAGACCCAGTACTTC.

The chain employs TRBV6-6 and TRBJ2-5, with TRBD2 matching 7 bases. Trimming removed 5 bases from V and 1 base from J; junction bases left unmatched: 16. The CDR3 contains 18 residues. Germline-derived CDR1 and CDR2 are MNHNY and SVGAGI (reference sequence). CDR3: CASSLFFIAGDRQETQYF. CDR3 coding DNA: TGTGCCAGCAGTCTCTTCTTTATTGCGGGAGACCGCCAAGAGACCCAGTACTTC.

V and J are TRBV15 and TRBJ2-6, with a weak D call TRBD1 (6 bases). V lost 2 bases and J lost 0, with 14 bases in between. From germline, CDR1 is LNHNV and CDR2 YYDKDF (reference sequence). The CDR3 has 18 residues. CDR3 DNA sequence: TGTGCCACCAGCAGAACGGTTGGCAGGGGCTCTGGGGCCAACGTCCTGACTTTC. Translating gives CATSRTVGRGSGANVLTF. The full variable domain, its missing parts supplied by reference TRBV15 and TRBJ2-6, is DAMVIQNPRYQVTQFGKPVTLSCSQTLNHNVMYWYQQKSSQAPKLLFHYYDKDFNNEADTPDNFQSRRPNTSFCFLDIRSPGLGDTAMYLCATSRTVGRGSGANVLTFGAGSRLTVL.

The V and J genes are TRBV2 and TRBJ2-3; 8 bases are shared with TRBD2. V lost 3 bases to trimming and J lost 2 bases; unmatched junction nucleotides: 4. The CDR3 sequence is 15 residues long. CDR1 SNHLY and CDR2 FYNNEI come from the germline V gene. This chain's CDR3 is CASSEEREYTDTQYF. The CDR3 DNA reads TGTGCCAGCAGTGAGGAGCGGGAGTACACAGATACGCAGTATTTT.

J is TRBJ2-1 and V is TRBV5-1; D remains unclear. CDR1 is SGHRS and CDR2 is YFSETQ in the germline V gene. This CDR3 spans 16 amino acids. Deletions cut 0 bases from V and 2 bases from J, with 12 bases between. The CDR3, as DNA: TGCGCCAGCAGCTTGGCATTCATGGCCCCCTACAATGAGCAGTTCTTC. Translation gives CASSLAFMAPYNEQFF.

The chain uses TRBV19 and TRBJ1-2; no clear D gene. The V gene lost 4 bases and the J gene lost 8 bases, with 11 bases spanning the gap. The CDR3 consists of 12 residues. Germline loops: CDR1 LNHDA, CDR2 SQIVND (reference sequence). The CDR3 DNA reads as TGTGCCAGTAGTAGGGTTGGAGGAGGCTACACCTTC. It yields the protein CASSRVGGGYTF.

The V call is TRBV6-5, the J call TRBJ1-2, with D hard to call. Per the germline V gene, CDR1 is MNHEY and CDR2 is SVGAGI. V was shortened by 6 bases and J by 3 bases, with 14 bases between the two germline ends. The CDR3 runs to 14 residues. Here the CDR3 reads CASRAINGDYGYTF. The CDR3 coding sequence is TGTGCCAGCAGGGCTATAAACGGGGACTATGGCTACACCTTC.

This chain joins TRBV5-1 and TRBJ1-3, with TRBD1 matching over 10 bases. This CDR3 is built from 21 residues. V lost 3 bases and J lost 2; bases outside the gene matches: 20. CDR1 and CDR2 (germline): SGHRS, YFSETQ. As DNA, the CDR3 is TGCGCCAGCAGCTACGATCCGGGGGGACAGGGGAAACTTGTTGCTGGAAACACCATATATTTT. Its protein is CASSYDPGGQGKLVAGNTIYF.

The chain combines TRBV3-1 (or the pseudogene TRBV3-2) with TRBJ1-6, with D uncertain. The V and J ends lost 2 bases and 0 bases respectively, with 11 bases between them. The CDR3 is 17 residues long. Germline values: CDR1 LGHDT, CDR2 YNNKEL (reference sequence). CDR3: CASSQMMPSSYNSPLHF. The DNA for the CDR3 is TGTGCCAGCAGCCAAATGATGCCGAGCTCCTATAATTCACCCCTCCACTTT.

CDR3 bases: TGTGCCAGCAGCTTAGCGCTGGCCCCAGGGATCTCCTACGAGCAGTACTTC. It translates to CASSLALAPGISYEQYF. The chain employs TRBV7-8 and TRBJ2-7; D is perhaps TRBD1 (5 bases). This CDR3 has 17 residues. Germline V gives CDR1 SGHVS, CDR2 FQNEAQ. The germline V and J ends were trimmed by 0 bases and 0 bases, with 15 bases remaining between them.

The CDR3 DNA is TGTGCCAGCAGTACACCCCTGGGGGCGGGAGGAACCTCCTACAATGAGCAGTTCTTC. Its protein product is CASSTPLGAGGTSYNEQFF. This rearrangement joins TRBV28 to TRBJ2-1; TRBD2 aligns across 8 bases. This CDR3 is built from 19 residues. The V segment lost 5 bases and the J segment 0 bases; nucleotides outside the gene matches: 15. CDR1 MDHEN and CDR2 SYDVKM come from the germline V gene.

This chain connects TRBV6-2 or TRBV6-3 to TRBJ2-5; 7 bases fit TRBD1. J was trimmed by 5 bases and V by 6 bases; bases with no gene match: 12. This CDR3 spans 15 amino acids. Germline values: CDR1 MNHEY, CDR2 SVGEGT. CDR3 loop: CASSPLQGTGETQYF. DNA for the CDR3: TGTGCCAGCAGCCCCTTACAGGGGACGGGGGAGACCCAGTACTTC.

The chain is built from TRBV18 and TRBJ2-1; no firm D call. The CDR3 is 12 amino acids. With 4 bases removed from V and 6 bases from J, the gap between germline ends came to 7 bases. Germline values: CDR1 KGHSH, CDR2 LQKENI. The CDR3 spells CASSLDINEQFF. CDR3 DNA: TGTGCCAGCTCACTAGATATCAATGAGCAGTTCTTC.

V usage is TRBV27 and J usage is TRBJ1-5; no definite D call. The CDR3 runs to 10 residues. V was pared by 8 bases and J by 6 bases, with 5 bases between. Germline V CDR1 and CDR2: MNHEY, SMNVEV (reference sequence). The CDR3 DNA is TGTGCCAGCGGCCCTCAGCCCCAGCATTTT. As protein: CASGPQPQHF.

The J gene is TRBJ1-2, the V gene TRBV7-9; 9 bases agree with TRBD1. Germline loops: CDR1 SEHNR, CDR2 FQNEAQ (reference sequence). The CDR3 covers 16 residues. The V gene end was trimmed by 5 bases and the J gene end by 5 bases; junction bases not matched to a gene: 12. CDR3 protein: CASSPTVMGQGYGYTF. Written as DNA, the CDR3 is TGTGCCAGCAGCCCTACGGTTATGGGACAGGGATATGGCTACACCTTC.

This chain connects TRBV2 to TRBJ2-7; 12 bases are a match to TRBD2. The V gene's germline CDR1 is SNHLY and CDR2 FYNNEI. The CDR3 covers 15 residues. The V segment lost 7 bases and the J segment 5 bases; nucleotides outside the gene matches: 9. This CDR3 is CASTLLAGGLDEQYF. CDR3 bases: TGTGCCAGCACCCTTCTAGCGGGAGGGCTTGACGAGCAGTACTTC.

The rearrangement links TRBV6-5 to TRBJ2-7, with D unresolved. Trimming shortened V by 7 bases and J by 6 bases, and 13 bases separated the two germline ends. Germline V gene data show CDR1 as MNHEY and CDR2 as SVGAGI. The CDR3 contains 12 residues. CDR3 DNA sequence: TGTGCCAGCAACACCATCCTAGGCGAGCAGTACTTC. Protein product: CASNTILGEQYF.

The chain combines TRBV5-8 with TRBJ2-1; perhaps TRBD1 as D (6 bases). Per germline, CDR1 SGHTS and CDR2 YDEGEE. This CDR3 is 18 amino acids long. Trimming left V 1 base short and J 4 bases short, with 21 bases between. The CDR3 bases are TGTGCCAGCAGCTTGAGGCAGGGGACGTGGAACCTATACAATGAGCAGTTCTTC. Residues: CASSLRQGTWNLYNEQFF.

This CDR3 reads CATSRGWGADDTQYF. The CDR3, as DNA: TGTGCCACCAGCAGAGGATGGGGAGCTGACGATACGCAGTATTTT. The chain is built from TRBV15 and TRBJ2-3, with D possibly matching TRBD2 (5 bases). CDR3 length: 15 amino acids. V was shortened by 1 base and J by 6 bases, with 14 bases between the two germline ends. Germline CDR1 reads LNHNV; CDR2 reads YYDKDF (reference sequence).

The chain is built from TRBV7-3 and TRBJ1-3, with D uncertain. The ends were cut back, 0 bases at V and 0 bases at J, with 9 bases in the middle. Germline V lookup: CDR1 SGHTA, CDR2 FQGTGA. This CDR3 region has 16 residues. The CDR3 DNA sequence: TGTGCCAGCAGCTTAACCGCGGCGGGCTCTGGAAACACCATATATTTT. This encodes CASSLTAAGSGNTIYF.

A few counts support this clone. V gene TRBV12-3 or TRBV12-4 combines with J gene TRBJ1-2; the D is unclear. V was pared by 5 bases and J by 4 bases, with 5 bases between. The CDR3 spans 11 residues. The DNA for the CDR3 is TGTGCCAGCAGTACGGGCTATGGCTACACCTTC. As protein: CASSTGYGYTF.